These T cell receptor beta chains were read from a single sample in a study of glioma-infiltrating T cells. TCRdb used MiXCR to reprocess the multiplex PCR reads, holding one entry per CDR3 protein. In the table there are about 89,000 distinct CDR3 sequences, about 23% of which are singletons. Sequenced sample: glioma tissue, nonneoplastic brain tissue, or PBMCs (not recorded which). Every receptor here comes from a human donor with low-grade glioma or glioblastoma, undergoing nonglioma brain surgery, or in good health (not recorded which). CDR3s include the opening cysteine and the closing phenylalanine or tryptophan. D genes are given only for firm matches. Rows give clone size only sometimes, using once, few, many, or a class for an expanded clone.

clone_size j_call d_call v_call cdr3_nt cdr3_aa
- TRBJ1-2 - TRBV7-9 TGTGCCAGCAGCTTAGACGGGGGCTTGAACTATGGCTACACCTTC CASSLDGGLNYGYTF
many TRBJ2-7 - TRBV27 TGTGCCAGCAGTTCGAATCGGGGTGGCGAGCAGTACTTC CASSSNRGGEQYF
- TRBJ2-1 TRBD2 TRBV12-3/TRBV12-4 TGTGCCAGCAGTTTCGGGCTAGCGGGAGAGATTGAGTTCTTC CASSFGLAGEIEFF
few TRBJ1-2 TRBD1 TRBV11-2 TGTGCCAGCAGCCCAGGGGGGCAGGGAGGCTACACCTTC CASSPGGQGGYTF
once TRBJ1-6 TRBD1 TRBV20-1 TGCAGTGCTGCTCCCGGGACAGGGCCTTCACCCCTCCACTTT CSAAPGTGPSPLHF
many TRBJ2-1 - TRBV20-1 TGCAGTGCTAGACCTGGGGAGGACCGACGCTACAATGAGCAGTTCTTC CSARPGEDRRYNEQFF
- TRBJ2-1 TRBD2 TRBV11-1 TGTGCCAGCACCTTGAGGACTAGCGGGGGGTACAATGAGCAGTTCTTC CASTLRTSGGYNEQFF
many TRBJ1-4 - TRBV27 TGTGCCAGCAGCCATTGGAGGGGAAGTGAAAAACTGTTTTTT CASSHWRGSEKLFF
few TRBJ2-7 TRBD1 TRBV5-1 TGCGCCAGCAGCTTCGGGACAGGGGGCGTCTACGAGCAGTACTTC CASSFGTGGVYEQYF
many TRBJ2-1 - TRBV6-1 TGTGCCAGCAGCCCATCGGTTGGGGTGTACAATGAGCAGTTCTTC CASSPSVGVYNEQFF
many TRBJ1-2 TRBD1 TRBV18 TGTGCCAGCTCATCGACAGGGGGACCGACGGGCTACACCTTC CASSSTGGPTGYTF
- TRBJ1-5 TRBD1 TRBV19 TGTGCCAGTAGTAGCCGGACAGGGTATAGCAATCAGCCCCAGCATTTT CASSSRTGYSNQPQHF
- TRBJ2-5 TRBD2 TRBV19 TGTGCCAGTAGTATTTCAACCGGGACTAGCGGGAGAGAGACCCAGTACTTC CASSISTGTSGRETQYF
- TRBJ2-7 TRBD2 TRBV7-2 TGTGCCAGCAGCTCCCGACAGAGGGAGGGGAACAAGCAGTACTTC CASSSRQREGNKQYF
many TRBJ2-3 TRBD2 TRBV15 TGTGCCACCAGCAGAGATCACTCGGGAGGTAGCACAGATACGCAGTATTTT CATSRDHSGGSTDTQYF
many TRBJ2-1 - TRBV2 TGTGCCAGCAGCTCGGACAGAGGCTCCTACAATGAGCAGTTCTTC CASSSDRGSYNEQFF
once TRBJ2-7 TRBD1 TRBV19 TGTGCCAGTAGTATTACTCCCCGACAGGGCACCCGCTACGAGCAGTACTTC CASSITPRQGTRYEQYF
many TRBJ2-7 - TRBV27 TGTGCCAGCAGGGCGTGGGCCGCCCCAGACTACGAGCAGTACTTC CASRAWAAPDYEQYF
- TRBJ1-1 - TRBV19 TGTGCCAGTAGTATTGGCGCGAACACTGAAGCTTTCTTT CASSIGANTEAFF
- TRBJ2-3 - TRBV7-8 TGTGCCAGCAGCGTATTAAGGGGGGAAACAAATACGCAGTATTTT CASSVLRGETNTQYF
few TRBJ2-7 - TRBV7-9 TGTGCCAGCAGCTTACGGGTGGGGAGCTCAGGCGAGCAGTACTTC CASSLRVGSSGEQYF
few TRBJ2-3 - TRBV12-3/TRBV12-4 TGTGCCAGCACTCAAATGGCGTCAGATACGCAGTATTTT CASTQMASDTQYF
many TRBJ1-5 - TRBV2 TGTGCCAGCAGGGGAACGGCAGGGATCGGGCCCCAGCATTTT CASRGTAGIGPQHF
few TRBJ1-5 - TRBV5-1 TGCGCCAGCAGCTTGACGACGGGGCCTAATCAGCCCCAGCATTTT CASSLTTGPNQPQHF
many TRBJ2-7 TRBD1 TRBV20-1 TGCAGTGCCGTTAAACCCGGACAGGGAATAAGTGGCGAGCAGTACTTC CSAVKPGQGISGEQYF
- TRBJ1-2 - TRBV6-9 TGTGCCAGCAGTTACCCGCAGACAGCCCGGCGCCGGGATGGCTACACCTTC CASSYPQTARRRDGYTF
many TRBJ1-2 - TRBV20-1 TGCAGTGCGCTCCTACAGCCGCTTTATGGCTACACCTTC CSALLQPLYGYTF
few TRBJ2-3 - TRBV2 TGTGCCAGCATGAACGAGATAACAGATACGCAGTATTTT CASMNEITDTQYF
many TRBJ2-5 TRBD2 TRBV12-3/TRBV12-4 TGTGCCAGCAGTTACGGTAGCGGGAGCTTTGAGACCCAGTACTTC CASSYGSGSFETQYF
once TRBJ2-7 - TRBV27 TGTGCCAGCAGTTCCTACAGGACTCTCAATGAGCAGTACTTC CASSSYRTLNEQYF
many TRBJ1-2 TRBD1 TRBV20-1 TGCAGTGCCAGAAGGACAGGGACTAACTATGGCTACACCTTC CSARRTGTNYGYTF
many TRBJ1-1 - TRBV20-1 TGCAGTGCTATCGCCGGGACCCAATCCTTAGCTGAAGCTTTCTTT CSAIAGTQSLAEAFF
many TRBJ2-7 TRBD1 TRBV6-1 TGTGCCAGCAACGCAACTCCGGGACAGGGGAGCTACGAGCAGTACTTC CASNATPGQGSYEQYF
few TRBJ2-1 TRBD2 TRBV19 TGTGCCAGTAAGTCTAGCGGTTACAATGAGCAGTTCTTC CASKSSGYNEQFF
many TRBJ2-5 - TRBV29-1 TGCAGCGTTGAATGGCCCGGGAAAGAGACCCAGTACTTC CSVEWPGKETQYF
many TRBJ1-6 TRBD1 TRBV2 TGTGCCAGCAGTGCGACAGGGGGCACGAGGAATTCACCCCTCCACTTT CASSATGGTRNSPLHF
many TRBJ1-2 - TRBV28 TGTGCCAGCAGTTTCTTCGGCAGCAACTATGGCTACACCTTC CASSFFGSNYGYTF
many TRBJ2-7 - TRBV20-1 TGCAGTGCTAGTGACAGGAACCCCTACGAGCAGTACTTC CSASDRNPYEQYF
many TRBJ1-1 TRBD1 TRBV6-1 TGTGCCAGCAGTTCGAACAGGGGACACACTGAAGCTTTCTTT CASSSNRGHTEAFF
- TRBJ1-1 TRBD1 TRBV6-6 TGTGCCAGCAGTATGACAGGGCAATCCTTGGGGAACACTGAGGCTTTCTTT CASSMTGQSLGNTEAFF
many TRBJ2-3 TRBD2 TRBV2 TGTGCCAGCAGCTTTTCAGCGGGAGGGGCTAATACGCAGTATTTT CASSFSAGGANTQYF
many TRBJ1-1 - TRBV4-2 TGTGCCAGCAGCCAAGACAGGGATGTGGGCACTGAAGCTTTCTTT CASSQDRDVGTEAFF
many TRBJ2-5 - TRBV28 TGTGCCAGCAGTTTATCCCGGGAGACCCAGTACTTC CASSLSRETQYF
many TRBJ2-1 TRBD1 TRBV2 TGTGCCAGCACAAGACAGGGGTCGTCCTACAATGAGCAGTTCTTC CASTRQGSSYNEQFF
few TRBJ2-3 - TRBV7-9 TGTGCCAGCAGCACCAAAGTTAGGGCGGGCCGCACAGATACGCAGTATTTT CASSTKVRAGRTDTQYF
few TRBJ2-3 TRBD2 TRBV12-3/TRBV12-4 TGTGCCAGCAGTTTAGCGCAGCTGGGGGGGGATACGCAGTATTTT CASSLAQLGGDTQYF
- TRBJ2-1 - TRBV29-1 TGCAGCGTATTCCACACATACAATGAGCAGTTCTTC CSVFHTYNEQFF
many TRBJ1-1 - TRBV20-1 TGCAGTGCTACTCAGGGGAACACTGAAGCTTTCTTT CSATQGNTEAFF
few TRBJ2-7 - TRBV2 TGTGCCAGCAGTGAAGCGTTCAGGGGTGTTTACGAGCAGTACTTC CASSEAFRGVYEQYF
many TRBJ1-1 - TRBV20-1 TGCAGTGCTAGAATGAACACTGAAGCTTTCTTT CSARMNTEAFF